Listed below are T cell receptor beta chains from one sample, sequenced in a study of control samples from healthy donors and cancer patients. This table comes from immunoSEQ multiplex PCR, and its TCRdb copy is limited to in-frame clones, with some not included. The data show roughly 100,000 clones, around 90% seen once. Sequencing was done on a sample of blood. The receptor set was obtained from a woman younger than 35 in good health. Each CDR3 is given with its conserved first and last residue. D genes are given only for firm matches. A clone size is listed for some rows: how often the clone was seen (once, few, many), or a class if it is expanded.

CDR3: CASSERWGAAQYF
DNA: TGTGCCAGCAGTGAAAGGTGGGGGGCTGCGCAGTATTTT
V: TRBV6-1
size: -
J: TRBJ2-3
D: -

CDR3: CAWTPDRVGQPQHF
DNA: TGTGCCTGGACCCCCGACAGGGTCGGTCAGCCCCAGCATTTT
V: TRBV30
size: -
J: TRBJ1-5
D: TRBD1

CDR3: CASSLASGGGYTF
DNA: TGTGCCAGCAGTTTAGCGTCAGGGGGTGGCTACACCTTC
V: TRBV12-3/TRBV12-4
size: -
J: TRBJ1-2
D: TRBD1

CDR3: CASSLDRDTQYF
DNA: TGTGCCAGCAGCTTAGACCGAGATACGCAGTATTTT
V: TRBV11-2
size: once
J: TRBJ2-3
D: -

CDR3: CASSQAGGANIQYF
DNA: TGCGCCAGCAGCCAAGCGGGAGGGGCAAACATTCAGTACTTC
V: TRBV4-1
size: -
J: TRBJ2-4
D: TRBD2

CDR3: CASKWDGSTDTQYF
DNA: TGTGCCAGCAAGTGGGACGGTAGCACAGATACGCAGTATTTT
V: TRBV27
size: -
J: TRBJ2-3
D: -

CDR3: CASSRKQGSSYEQYF
DNA: TGTGCCAGTTCCCGTAAACAGGGTAGTTCCTACGAGCAGTACTTC
V: TRBV19
size: -
J: TRBJ2-7
D: -

CDR3: CATSDLVGVAFF
DNA: TGTGCCACCAGTGATTTGGTAGGGGTAGCTTTCTTT
V: TRBV24-1
size: -
J: TRBJ1-1
D: -

CDR3: CASSMVVGRTDTQYF
DNA: TGTGCCAGTAGTATGGTCGTGGGGCGCACAGATACGCAGTATTTT
V: TRBV19
size: -
J: TRBJ2-3
D: -

CDR3: CASTQGGQVYEQYF
DNA: TGTGCCAGCACCCAGGGAGGACAAGTCTACGAGCAGTACTTC
V: TRBV6-5
size: -
J: TRBJ2-7
D: -

CDR3: CASSIGGVSTNEKLFF
DNA: TGTGCCAGTAGTATCGGAGGGGTGTCAACTAATGAAAAACTGTTTTTT
V: TRBV19
size: once
J: TRBJ1-4
D: -

CDR3: CASSLQGQDTEAFF
DNA: TGTGCCAGCAGTCTGCAGGGGCAGGACACTGAAGCTTTCTTT
V: TRBV28
size: -
J: TRBJ1-1
D: -

CDR3: CASSLGQERAYEQYF
DNA: TGTGCCAGCAGCTTGGGGCAGGAGAGGGCCTACGAGCAGTACTTC
V: TRBV5-4
size: -
J: TRBJ2-7
D: -

CDR3: CASIGTLGETQYF
DNA: TGTGCCAGCATTGGGACTCTCGGAGAGACCCAGTACTTC
V: TRBV12-3/TRBV12-4
size: -
J: TRBJ2-5
D: -

CDR3: CASSLERVWSYEQYF
DNA: TGTGCCAGCAGCTTGGAAAGGGTCTGGTCCTACGAGCAGTACTTC
V: TRBV5-4
size: -
J: TRBJ2-7
D: -

CDR3: CASSFRGRTEAFF
DNA: TGTGCCAGCAGCTTCAGGGGACGGACTGAAGCTTTCTTT
V: TRBV6-5
size: -
J: TRBJ1-1
D: -

CDR3: CASSLAGQGMGGYTF
DNA: TGTGCCAGCAGCTTAGCCGGACAGGGAATGGGTGGCTACACCTTC
V: TRBV7-8
size: -
J: TRBJ1-2
D: TRBD1

CDR3: CASSQVQDRGEKLFF
DNA: TGCGCCAGCAGCCAAGTCCAGGACAGGGGAGAAAAACTGTTTTTT
V: TRBV4-1
size: -
J: TRBJ1-4
D: TRBD1

CDR3: CSVASDRGGNTIYF
DNA: TGCAGCGTTGCCTCGGACAGGGGGGGAAACACCATATATTTT
V: TRBV29-1
size: -
J: TRBJ1-3
D: TRBD1

CDR3: CASTHRGTTGNTIYF
DNA: TGTGCCAGCACCCACAGGGGGACAACTGGAAACACCATATATTTT
V: TRBV28
size: once
J: TRBJ1-3
D: TRBD1

CDR3: CASSPDGEPETQYF
DNA: TGTGCCAGCTCACCGGATGGCGAACCCGAGACCCAGTACTTC
V: TRBV18
size: -
J: TRBJ2-5
D: -

CDR3: CASSQGGNRGNEKLFF
DNA: TGTGCCAGCAGCCAAGGGGGGAACAGGGGTAATGAAAAACTGTTTTTT
V: TRBV3-1/TRBV3-2
size: -
J: TRBJ1-4
D: TRBD1

CDR3: CASSYSRAVEGEQYF
DNA: TGTGCCAGCAGTTACTCGAGGGCAGTCGAGGGCGAGCAGTACTTC
V: TRBV6-5
size: -
J: TRBJ2-7
D: -

CDR3: CASSLLTGDYEQYF
DNA: TGTGCCAGCAGTTTACTTACAGGGGACTACGAGCAGTACTTC
V: TRBV27
size: -
J: TRBJ2-7
D: TRBD1

CDR3: CASSDPGQNQPQHF
DNA: TGTGCCAGCAGTGACCCCGGACAGAATCAGCCCCAGCATTTT
V: TRBV6-2/TRBV6-3
size: -
J: TRBJ1-5
D: -

CDR3: CASSLRQGGATNEKLFF
DNA: TGCGCCAGCAGCTTACGACAGGGCGGGGCAACTAATGAAAAACTGTTTTTT
V: TRBV5-1
size: -
J: TRBJ1-4
D: TRBD1

CDR3: CASSVAGLAGRSEQFF
DNA: TGTGCCAGCAGCGTAGCGGGACTAGCGGGGCGGTCTGAGCAGTTCTTC
V: TRBV9
size: -
J: TRBJ2-1
D: TRBD2

CDR3: CASSLVPQTYEQYF
DNA: TGCGCCAGCAGCTTGGTGCCGCAGACCTACGAGCAGTACTTC
V: TRBV5-1
size: -
J: TRBJ2-7
D: -

CDR3: CASSEAYEQYF
DNA: TGTGCCAGCAGTGAAGCCTACGAGCAGTACTTC
V: TRBV25-1
size: -
J: TRBJ2-7
D: -

CDR3: CASSPKHSTYEQYF
DNA: TGCGCCAGCAGCCCAAAGCATAGTACCTACGAGCAGTACTTC
V: TRBV4-3
size: -
J: TRBJ2-7
D: -

CDR3: CASSQTGDYGYTF
DNA: TGCGCCAGCAGCCAGACAGGGGACTATGGCTACACCTTC
V: TRBV4-1
size: -
J: TRBJ1-2
D: TRBD1

CDR3: CAISDWGGSYTQYF
DNA: TGTGCCATCAGTGACTGGGGGGGTTCTTATACGCAGTATTTT
V: TRBV10-3
size: once
J: TRBJ2-3
D: TRBD2

CDR3: CASSWETATYEQYF
DNA: TGTGCCAGCAGTTGGGAGACCGCGACCTACGAGCAGTACTTC
V: TRBV6-5
size: -
J: TRBJ2-7
D: -

CDR3: CATSRSRVLGEKLFF
DNA: TGTGCCACCAGCAGATCTAGGGTTCTCGGGGAAAAACTGTTTTTT
V: TRBV15
size: once
J: TRBJ1-4
D: -

CDR3: CASSALAVHTGELFF
DNA: TGTGCCAGCAGTGCCCTAGCGGTACACACCGGGGAGCTGTTTTTT
V: TRBV6-4
size: -
J: TRBJ2-2
D: TRBD2

CDR3: CASSLVGQGVYEQYF
DNA: TGTGCCAGCAGCTTGGTGGGACAGGGGGTCTACGAGCAGTACTTC
V: TRBV5-4
size: few
J: TRBJ2-7
D: TRBD1

CDR3: CASSQGQAQPQHF
DNA: TGTGCCAGCAGCCAAGGACAGGCACAGCCCCAGCATTTT
V: TRBV3-1/TRBV3-2
size: -
J: TRBJ1-5
D: -

CDR3: CASSIGWGAKNIQYF
DNA: TGTGCCAGTAGTATTGGGTGGGGAGCCAAAAACATTCAGTACTTC
V: TRBV19
size: -
J: TRBJ2-4
D: -

CDR3: CASRLMGPSGQPQHF
DNA: TGTGCCAGCAGACTCATGGGGCCTTCGGGGCAGCCCCAGCATTTT
V: TRBV27
size: -
J: TRBJ1-5
D: -

CDR3: CASSLTGNTEAFF
DNA: TGTGCCAGCAGCCTCACAGGGAACACTGAAGCTTTCTTT
V: TRBV3-1/TRBV3-2
size: -
J: TRBJ1-1
D: -